One and the same sample provided the 17 T cell receptor beta chains below, sequenced in a study of OX40 agonist ivuxolimab in advanced cancers. Profiled with immunoSEQ multiplex PCR; TCRdb holds only in-frame clones, not every one. Of tens of thousands of clones listed, around 78% are singletons. This material consisted of CD4+ or CD8+ T cells sorted from blood, taken in a trial of the OX40 agonist ivuxolimab. The receptors shown here come from an adult with an advanced solid tumor such as melanoma, head and neck, liver or kidney cancer.

CDR3 DNA sequence: TGTGCCAGCAGCTTAGCGCCCGGGAAGGAGGCTTTCTTT. This gives the protein CASSLAPGKEAFF. The V gene is TRBV13, the J gene TRBJ1-1; no clear D. Germline-derived CDR1 and CDR2 are PRHDT and FYEKMQ (reference sequence). The CDR3 length is 13 residues. The V end was cut by 1 base, the J end by 11 bases, with 14 bases between.

The V and J genes are TRBV29-1 and TRBJ2-2, with a weak D call TRBD2 (5 bases). Germline V CDR1 and CDR2: SQVTM, ANQGSEA. Trimming took 3 bases from V and 7 from J, leaving 12 bases between them. The CDR3 runs to 13 residues. CDR3 DNA sequence: TGCAGCGTTGATGCGACACGGGACGGGGAGCTGTTTTTT. This encodes CSVDATRDGELFF.

The rearrangement uses TRBV19 and TRBJ1-4; tentative D call: TRBD1 (5 bases). Trimming stripped 3 bases from V and 7 bases from J, with 15 bases between. Per the germline V gene, CDR1 is LNHDA and CDR2 is SQIVND (reference sequence). This CDR3 comprises 15 residues. The CDR3 coding sequence is TGTGCCAGTAGTATTGGCATTGGGGGGGGTGAAAAACTGTTTTTT. Translation gives CASSIGIGGGEKLFF.

V gene TRBV7-2 combines with J gene TRBJ2-2; D is unclear. The CDR3 spans 13 residues. Trimming took off 3 bases at V and 6 bases at J, with 8 bases between the two ends. Germline V CDR1 and CDR2: SGHTA, FQGNSA. This chain's CDR3 is CASSFSQAGELFF. The DNA of the CDR3 is TGTGCCAGCAGCTTCTCGCAGGCCGGGGAGCTGTTTTTT.

V and J are TRBV9 and TRBJ1-5, with D perhaps matching TRBD1 (5 bases). This CDR3 contains 15 residues. V was clipped by 4 bases and J by 4 bases, with 15 bases between them. Per germline, CDR1 SGDLS and CDR2 YYNGEE. CDR3 sequence reads: CASSTAGHGNQPQHF. CDR3 bases: TGTGCCAGCAGCACAGCCGGACACGGGAATCAGCCCCAGCATTTT.

The chain is built from TRBV11-2 and TRBJ1-3; TRBD1 agrees at 9 bases. The CDR3 sequence is 15 residues long. Per germline, CDR1 SGHAT and CDR2 FQNNGV. V gave up 3 bases and J gave up 3 bases; unmatched junction bases: 3. The CDR3 protein is CASSFTGGSGNTIYF. The CDR3 region has the DNA TGTGCCAGCAGCTTTACAGGGGGCAGTGGAAACACCATATATTTT.

The V and J genes are TRBV5-1 and TRBJ2-2; D unclear. The V gene's germline CDR1 is SGHRS and CDR2 YFSETQ. V lost 2 bases and J 10 bases, leaving 15 bases between the germline ends. CDR3 length equals 14 residues. CDR3 protein: CASSLPAHSKELFF. The CDR3 region has the DNA TGCGCCAGCAGCTTACCCGCACACAGTAAGGAGCTGTTTTTT.

The chain joins TRBV11-2 to TRBJ2-5; no firm D call. The CDR3 has 18 residues. V was cut by 3 bases and J by 1 base, with 21 bases left in between. Germline-derived CDR1 and CDR2 are SGHAT and FQNNGV. The CDR3 bases are TGTGCCAGCAGCTTTGGCGATGGGGTCTCCTTTTTCCAAGAGACCCAGTACTTC. It is translated as CASSFGDGVSFFQETQYF.

The chain carries TRBV7-9 and TRBJ2-7, with 10 bases fitting TRBD1. The germline CDR1 and CDR2 sequences are SEHNR and FQNEAQ (reference sequence). The CDR3 has 18 amino acids. The V segment lost 5 bases and the J segment 1 base; nucleotides outside the gene matches: 14. The chain's CDR3 is CASSTQFNPDRGSYEQYF. CDR3 DNA: TGTGCCAGCAGCACACAATTCAACCCGGACAGGGGGTCCTACGAGCAGTACTTC.

The chain carries TRBV18 and TRBJ1-2, with 8 bases fitting TRBD1. The germline CDR1 and CDR2 sequences are KGHSH and LQKENI. This CDR3 is 14 amino acids long. The junction had 4 bases not matched to a gene; V was cut back by 3 bases and J by 4 bases. CDR3 nucleotide sequence: TGTGCCAGCTCACCTGGACAGGGCGGCTATGGCTACACCTTC. Its translation: CASSPGQGGYGYTF.

The rearrangement joins TRBV7-9 to TRBJ1-6; 9 positions match TRBD1. Germline V gene sequence: CDR1 SEHNR, CDR2 FQNEAQ (reference sequence). The CDR3 totals 14 residues. The trim removed 5 bases at V and 7 bases at J, leaving 3 bases unmatched. Written as DNA, the CDR3 is TGTGCCAGCAGCACCGGACAGGGGAATTCACCCCTCCACTTT. It codes for CASSTGQGNSPLHF.

The V and J genes are TRBV27 and TRBJ1-2, with D maybe TRBD1 (5 bases). The V end was cut by 5 bases, the J end by 7 bases, with 17 bases between. CDR1 MNHEY and CDR2 SMNVEV come from the germline V gene (reference sequence). The length of the CDR3 is 14 residues. The CDR3 is CASSDRPQGFGYTF. CDR3 nucleotide sequence: TGTGCCAGCAGTGACCGGCCCCAGGGCTTTGGCTACACCTTC.

This rearrangement joins TRBV19 to TRBJ1-2; TRBD1 might be the D (5 bases). V was trimmed by 7 bases and J by 8 bases, leaving 17 bases between them. The CDR3 runs 13 residues. Per the germline V gene, CDR1 is LNHDA and CDR2 is SQIVND (reference sequence). The CDR3 is CASNPGLDFGYTF. In DNA form, the CDR3 reads TGTGCCAGTAACCCGGGACTAGACTTCGGCTACACCTTC.

The chain employs TRBV7-2 and TRBJ2-1; TRBD1 agrees at 8 bases. Germline V gene sequence: CDR1 SGHTA, CDR2 FQGNSA. There are 15 residues in the CDR3. V was clipped by 5 bases and J by 4 bases; unmatched bases: 7. The CDR3 region has the DNA TGTGCCAGCAGCAGAGACAGGGGAGTTTACAATGAGCAGTTCTTC. Amino acids: CASSRDRGVYNEQFF.

The CDR3: CASSPATSGYTEAFF. The DNA of the CDR3 is TGCGCCAGCAGCCCCGCGACGTCGGGGTACACTGAAGCTTTCTTT. V is TRBV5-1 and J is TRBJ1-1, with unresolved D. V was cut by 4 bases and J by 3 bases, with 16 bases left in between. The CDR3 consists of 15 residues. Germline CDR1 reads SGHRS; CDR2 reads YFSETQ.

The rearrangement joins TRBV9 to TRBJ2-1; a weak D match, TRBD1 (6 bases). V was shortened by 3 bases and J by 1 base, with 11 bases between the two germline ends. The CDR3 is made up of 15 amino acids. CDR1 is SGDLS, CDR2 YYNGEE, per germline. The CDR3 protein is CASSEGGGSYNEQFF. CDR3 in DNA: TGTGCCAGCAGCGAAGGGGGTGGTTCCTACAATGAGCAGTTCTTC.

This clone was seen just once. V usage is TRBV7-2 and J usage is TRBJ1-5; D perhaps matches TRBD1 (5 bases). This CDR3 has 13 amino acids. Germline CDR1 reads SGHTA; CDR2 reads FQGNSA. Trimming left V 5 bases short and J 5 bases short, with 10 bases between. The CDR3 reads CASSLGTYQPQHF. The CDR3 nucleotides are TGTGCCAGCAGCCTGGGGACCTATCAGCCCCAGCATTTT.